This record concerns one T cell receptor (beta chain) sequence. Its antigen is as yet unknown. Germline V lookup: CDR1 MNHNS, CDR2 SASEGT. V lost 5 bases, J lost 0 bases, and 11 bases lay in between. This CDR3 contains 14 residues. Some 32,000 T cell genomes, or about 0.2 ug DNA, went into the sorted-subset replicate PCRs. Repertoires were generated with immunoSEQ multiplex PCR, while TCRdb's copy carries only in-frame clones and drops some. The sample lists roughly 2 million clones, about 95% occurring once. Terminally differentiated effector memory CD45RA+ cells were excluded by CCR7 positive selection of CD45RO-negative cells. This entry belongs to a study of shared clonotypes between healthy human individuals. Study-wide points: Only a few donors were included, so the genetic and exposure-history diversity represented was limited. Clonotype sharing across a few donors was observed for about 5.5% of naive CD4 clonotypes. A generally larger estimated richness was seen in naive subsets than in memory subsets.

The receptor was isolated from a man between 18 and 35 years old in good health. The chain joins TRBV6-1 to TRBJ2-7; maybe TRBD1 (6 bases). The specimen sequenced was naive CD8+ T cells sorted from blood. CDR3 protein: CASSNLGHSYEQYF. DNA for the CDR3: TGTGCCAGCAGTAACCTGGGACACTCCTACGAGCAGTACTTC.